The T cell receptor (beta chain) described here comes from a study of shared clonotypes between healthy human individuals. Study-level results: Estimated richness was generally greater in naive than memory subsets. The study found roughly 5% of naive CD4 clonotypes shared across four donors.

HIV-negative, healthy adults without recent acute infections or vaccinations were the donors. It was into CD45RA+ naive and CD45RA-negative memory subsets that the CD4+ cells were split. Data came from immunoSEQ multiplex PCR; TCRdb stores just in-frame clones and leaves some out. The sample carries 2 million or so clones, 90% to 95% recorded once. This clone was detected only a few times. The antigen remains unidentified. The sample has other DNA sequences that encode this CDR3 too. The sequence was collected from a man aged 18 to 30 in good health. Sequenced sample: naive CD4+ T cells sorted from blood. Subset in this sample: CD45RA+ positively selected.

CDR3 sequence reads: CASSLDRMNTEAFF. As DNA, the CDR3 is TGTGCCAGCAGCTTGGACAGAATGAACACTGAAGCTTTCTTT. The rearrangement joins TRBV5-6 to TRBJ1-1; D unclear. Trimming removed 0 bases from V and 0 bases from J, with 6 bases in between. The length of the CDR3 is 14 residues. The germline V gene encodes CDR1 SGHDT and CDR2 YYEEEE.